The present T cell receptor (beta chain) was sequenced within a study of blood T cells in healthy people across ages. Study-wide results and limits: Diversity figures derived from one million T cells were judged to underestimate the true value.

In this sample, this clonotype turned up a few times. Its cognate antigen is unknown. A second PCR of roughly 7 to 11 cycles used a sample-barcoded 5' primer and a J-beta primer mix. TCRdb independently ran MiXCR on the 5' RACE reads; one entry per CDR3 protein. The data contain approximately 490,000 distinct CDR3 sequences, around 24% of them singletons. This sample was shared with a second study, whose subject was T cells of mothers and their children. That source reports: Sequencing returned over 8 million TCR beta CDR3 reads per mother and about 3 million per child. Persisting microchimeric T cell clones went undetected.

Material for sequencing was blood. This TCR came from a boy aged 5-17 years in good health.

Here the CDR3 DNA reads TGTGCCAGCAGTCTCAGGACGGTGCTGGCAGATACGCAGTATTTT. Protein sequence: CASSLRTVLADTQYF. The chain has TRBV28 and TRBJ2-3; D is undetermined. This CDR3 is built from 15 residues. Germline CDR1 reads MDHEN; CDR2 reads SYDVKM. Trimming took 5 bases from V and 4 from J, leaving 16 bases between them.